The next 10 T cell receptor beta chains were all read from a single sample in a study of blood T cells in healthy people across ages. Together with a sample-barcoded 5' primer, a J-beta primer mix was included in a second PCR lasting about 6 to 12 cycles. TCRdb re-derived calls from the 5' RACE reads in MiXCR, one entry per CDR3 protein. The table has 600,000 to 1,000,000 distinct CDR3 sequences, more than 20% seen once; the top ten hold 3.7%. This sample was also put to use in a study of T cells of mothers and their children.

Sequencing input: blood. Receptors were obtained from a boy under 18 in good health.

This sequence joins TRBV7-9 and TRBJ1-1; D gene uncertain. This CDR3 spans 17 amino acids. V was shortened by 5 bases and J by 1 base, with 20 bases between the two germline ends. Germline V gives CDR1 SEHNR, CDR2 FQNEAQ (reference sequence). The CDR3 loop is CASSPKDVGPWNTEAFF. The CDR3 coding sequence is TGTGCCAGCAGCCCCAAAGATGTCGGCCCCTGGAACACTGAAGCTTTCTTT.

The chain links TRBV19 to TRBJ1-1, with 7 bases that match TRBD1. J was trimmed by 4 bases and V by 1 base; bases with no gene match: 12. This CDR3 region has 17 residues. Germline values: CDR1 LNHDA, CDR2 SQIVND (reference sequence). In DNA, the CDR3 is TGTGCCAGTAGTATAGGAGGAACAGGGGTCGGGAGCACTGAAGCTTTCTTT. Translated: CASSIGGTGVGSTEAFF.

Only a few counts were recorded for this clonotype. The V call is TRBV28, the J call TRBJ2-5; TRBD2 agrees at 7 bases. The better agreement between TRBJ2-1 and the DNA end casts doubt on the J call. The CDR3 is 19 residues long. Germline values: CDR1 MDHEN, CDR2 SYDVKM. The CDR3 nucleotides are TGTGCCAGCAGCCCCGACTTCAGGAGTGACAGCGGGACCTACAATGAGCAGTTCTTC. It encodes CASSPDFRSDSGTYNEQFF.

The chain has TRBV7-8 and TRBJ2-5, with D hard to call. This CDR3 comprises 13 residues. V was clipped by 7 bases and J by 5 bases, with 14 bases between them. Germline V lookup: CDR1 SGHVS, CDR2 FQNEAQ. As DNA, the CDR3 is TGTGCCAGCAATCGGGTGTTGGGGGAGACCCAGTACTTC. Translated, it gives CASNRVLGETQYF.

This clonotype was seen a few times. The chain is built from TRBV24-1 and TRBJ2-1; 12 bases fit TRBD2. This CDR3 comprises 16 residues. Germline CDR1 reads KGHDR; CDR2 reads SFDVKD. V lost 3 bases to trimming and J lost 9 bases; unmatched junction nucleotides: 8. CDR3 bases: TGTGCCACCAGTGATCACGGACTAGCGGGGCGGGGTGAGCAGTTCTTC. Its translation: CATSDHGLAGRGEQFF.

This clonotype has a handful of counts. The chain carries TRBV11-2 and TRBJ2-5, with 9 bases fitting TRBD2. V gave up 1 base and J gave up 1 base; unmatched junction bases: 7. The CDR3 spans 17 residues. CDR1 is SGHAT, CDR2 FQNNGV, per germline. The CDR3 region has the DNA TGTGCCAGCAGCTTAGGAAGGCTAGCGGGGTTCCAAGAGACCCAGTACTTC. Amino acids: CASSLGRLAGFQETQYF.

This clonotype was counted between two and nine times. The V and J genes are TRBV7-9 and TRBJ1-4; possible D gene TRBD1, 6 bases. The ends were cut back, 4 bases at V and 4 bases at J, with 13 bases in the middle. The CDR3 runs to 15 residues. In germline, CDR1 is SEHNR, CDR2 FQNEAQ (reference sequence). The CDR3 coding sequence is TGTGCCAGCAGCTCTCCGACAGGAATTAATGAAAAACTGTTTTTT. The encoded protein is CASSSPTGINEKLFF.

This clonotype was seen a few times. The chain carries TRBV10-3 and TRBJ2-3; unclear D gene. Trimming took 3 bases from V and 2 from J, leaving 12 bases between them. Per the germline V gene, CDR1 is ENHRY and CDR2 is SYGVKD. This CDR3 spans 15 amino acids. CDR3 sequence reads: CAISEGLSNTDTQYF. The CDR3 DNA sequence: TGTGCCATCAGTGAAGGGCTGTCGAACACAGATACGCAGTATTTT.

The chain combines TRBV6-6 with TRBJ2-7; D may correspond to TRBD1 or TRBD2 (6 bases each). Looked up from germline, CDR1 is MNHNY and CDR2 is SVGAGI (reference sequence). The CDR3 extends over 15 amino acids. V dropped 5 bases and J dropped 5 bases, with 19 bases sitting between them. The CDR3 DNA sequence: TGTGCCAGCAGTCCCTGGGGGGCCGGTCGGGACGAGCAGTACTTC. As protein: CASSPWGAGRDEQYF.

This chain connects TRBV7-3 to TRBJ2-1, with 9 positions matching TRBD2. Trimming at V came to 1 base and at J to 2 bases, leaving 6 bases not matched to a gene. CDR3 length: 17 amino acids. CDR1 and CDR2 from the germline V gene are SGHTA and FQGTGA. CDR3 DNA: TGTGCCAGCAGCTTAATAGGGGGCGGGAGGGCCTACAATGAGCAGTTCTTC. Translated, it gives CASSLIGGGRAYNEQFF.